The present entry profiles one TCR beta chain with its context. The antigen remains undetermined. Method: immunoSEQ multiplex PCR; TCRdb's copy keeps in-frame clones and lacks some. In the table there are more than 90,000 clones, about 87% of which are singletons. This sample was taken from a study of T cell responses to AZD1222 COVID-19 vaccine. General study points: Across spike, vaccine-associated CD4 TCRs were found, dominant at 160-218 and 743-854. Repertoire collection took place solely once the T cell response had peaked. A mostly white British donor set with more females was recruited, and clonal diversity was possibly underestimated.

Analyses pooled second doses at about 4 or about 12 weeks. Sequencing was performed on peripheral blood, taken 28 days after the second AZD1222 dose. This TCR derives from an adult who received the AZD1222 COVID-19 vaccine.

CDR3 DNA: TGTGCCAGCAGCCAAGATGGTGAATGGGGCGGGCAGCCCCAGCATTTT. This sequence encodes CASSQDGEWGGQPQHF. This chain uses TRBV4-2 with TRBJ1-5; tentatively, D is TRBD1 (5 bases). This CDR3 is 16 amino acids long. Germline CDR1 and CDR2: LGHNA and YNFKEQ. Between the trimmed V and J ends, which lost 0 bases and 7 bases, there was a span of 16 bases.